These T cell receptor beta chains were read from a single sample in a study of blood T cell repertoires in COVID-19. Sequencing was performed with immunoSEQ multiplex PCR; in TCRdb, only in-frame clones are kept and a portion is missing. The sample has 300,000 to 350,000 clones, 87% seen once; the top ten hold more than 7.5%. Sequenced material: peripheral blood. These receptors came from a man aged 25-40 years with COVID-19, enrolled during active disease. CDR3s include the opening cysteine and the closing phenylalanine or tryptophan. A D gene is named only where the DNA matches it firmly. The listing skips clone size in some rows; elsewhere it reads once, few, many or a size class.

d_call	clone_size	v_call	j_call	cdr3_nt	cdr3_aa
TRBD1	NA	TRBV25-1	TRBJ1-6	TGTGCCAGCAGTGCCATAGACAGGGATGATTCACCCCTCCACTTT	CASSAIDRDDSPLHF
NA	NA	TRBV18	TRBJ1-1	TGTGCCAGCTCACCGCTTACGGTCAACACTGAAGCTTTCTTT	CASSPLTVNTEAFF
TRBD1	NA	TRBV11-2	TRBJ2-5	TGTGCCAGCAGCTTAGGACAGGGGGCGAGAGAGACCCAGTACTTC	CASSLGQGARETQYF
NA	once	TRBV6-5	TRBJ2-5	TGTGCCAGCAGTTACTCCCCCCTGGGAGAAGAGACCCAGTACTTC	CASSYSPLGEETQYF
TRBD1	NA	TRBV29-1	TRBJ1-1	TGCAGCGGGCGACAGGGACTTAACACTGAAGCTTTCTTT	CSGRQGLNTEAFF
NA	NA	TRBV9	TRBJ2-7	TGTGCCAGCAGCGGATACAGTACCGAGCAGTACTTC	CASSGYSTEQYF
TRBD2	NA	TRBV7-9	TRBJ2-7	TGTGCCAGCAGCTTAGCGGCGGGGGGCTACGAGCAGTACTTC	CASSLAAGGYEQYF
TRBD2	NA	TRBV6-2/TRBV6-3	TRBJ2-1	TGTGCCAGCAGTGGACCGGGACTAGCGGGGAACAATGAGCAGTTCTTC	CASSGPGLAGNNEQFF
TRBD1	NA	TRBV5-1	TRBJ2-3	TGCGCCAGCAGCTTCGGGACAGGGGTCTGGACAGATACGCAGTATTTT	CASSFGTGVWTDTQYF
NA	NA	TRBV28	TRBJ1-5	TGTGCCAGCAGGGACACCAGCAATCAGCCCCAGCATTTT	CASRDTSNQPQHF
TRBD1	few	TRBV7-2	TRBJ2-7	TGTGCCAGCAGCTTCAGGACAGGGTCCTCCTACGAGCAGTACTTC	CASSFRTGSSYEQYF
NA	NA	TRBV29-1	TRBJ2-7	TGCAGCGTTGGTGGCAGGGAGGCGGACGGGGCCTACGAGCAGTACTTC	CSVGGREADGAYEQYF
NA	NA	TRBV2	TRBJ1-1	TGTGCCAGCAGTGAAAACGCCCCTCTGGGGGGGACTGAAGCTTTCTTT	CASSENAPLGGTEAFF
TRBD1	NA	TRBV6-5	TRBJ2-5	TGTGCCAGCAGTACAGGGGGACGTATTGTGGAGACCCAGTACTTC	CASSTGGRIVETQYF
TRBD1	NA	TRBV2	TRBJ1-6	TGTGCCAGCGACGAGTGGACAGGTCGATCACCCCTCCACTTT	CASDEWTGRSPLHF
NA	NA	TRBV6-1	TRBJ2-5	TGTGCCAGCAGTGAAAGGAAGGCAGGGGCCATCCAGGAGACCCAGTACTTC	CASSERKAGAIQETQYF
TRBD1	NA	TRBV9	TRBJ1-2	TGTGCCAGCAGCCCCGGGACAGGGGACTATGGCTACACCTTC	CASSPGTGDYGYTF
TRBD2	NA	TRBV9	TRBJ2-1	TGTGCCAGCAGCACAAACCCCCAGGGTCTAGCGGGGGACGACAATGAGCAGTTCTTC	CASSTNPQGLAGDDNEQFF
NA	few	TRBV20-1	TRBJ1-1	TGCAGTGCCGAAGAGGTTACTGAAGCTTTCTTT	CSAEEVTEAFF
TRBD1	NA	TRBV28	TRBJ2-3	TGTGCCAGCTCAACAGGGGACCTGACAGATACGCAGTATTTT	CASSTGDLTDTQYF
TRBD1	NA	TRBV5-1	TRBJ1-4	TGCGCCAGCAGCCTCGTCCCGGGACAGGGAACTAATGAAAAACTGTTTTTT	CASSLVPGQGTNEKLFF
NA	NA	TRBV18	TRBJ2-1	TGTGCCAGCTCACCACAGGAAGGGGGTTTGTTCTTC	CASSPQEGGLFF
TRBD2	NA	TRBV9	TRBJ2-1	TGTGCCAGCAGCGATAGCGGGAGCTCCTACAATGAGCAGTTCTTC	CASSDSGSSYNEQFF
NA	NA	TRBV29-1	TRBJ1-5	TGCAGCGTTGGGACAGCGTGGGATCAGCCCCAGCATTTT	CSVGTAWDQPQHF
TRBD2	NA	TRBV4-1	TRBJ2-7	TGCGCCAGCAGCCAAGAGGCTAGCGGGTTAACCTACGAGCAGTACTTC	CASSQEASGLTYEQYF
TRBD2	NA	TRBV30	TRBJ2-3	TGTGCCTGGAGTCCCTCGGGTCTGGGGGGGGATACGCAGTATTTT	CAWSPSGLGGDTQYF
TRBD1	once	TRBV19	TRBJ1-5	TGTGCCAGTAGTATGGCGACAGGGAATAGCAATCAGCCCCAGCATTTT	CASSMATGNSNQPQHF
NA	NA	TRBV29-1	TRBJ2-2	TGCAGCGTTGTCTCCCGGACTTTCACCGGGGAGCTGTTTTTT	CSVVSRTFTGELFF
TRBD2	NA	TRBV19	TRBJ2-1	TGTGCCAGTAGTATATATTATTCGGGACTAGGACTAGAGCAGTTCTTC	CASSIYYSGLGLEQFF
NA	NA	TRBV7-9	TRBJ2-7	TGTGCCAGCAGCTTAGTCCAGGACTTCCCAAACTACGAGCAGTACTTC	CASSLVQDFPNYEQYF
NA	once	TRBV6-1	TRBJ1-4	TGTGCCAGCAGTGAGGGGCAGGGAGGATACGAAAAACTGTTTTTT	CASSEGQGGYEKLFF
NA	NA	TRBV9	TRBJ1-2	TGTGCCAGCAGCGTTCGACCGTCCCAAGACAGAACGAATTATGGCTACACCTTC	CASSVRPSQDRTNYGYTF
TRBD2	NA	TRBV19	TRBJ2-1	TGTGCCAGTAGTATAAGATTGCGGGGGGGCTCCAACAATGAGCAGTTCTTC	CASSIRLRGGSNNEQFF
TRBD2	NA	TRBV2	TRBJ2-5	TGTGCCAGCAGTGGGACATCGGCGGGGGGGGTCTGGGAGACCCAGTACTTC	CASSGTSAGGVWETQYF
TRBD2	NA	TRBV5-1	TRBJ2-5	TGCGCCAGCAGCTTGGGTACGGGACTAGGAGAGACCCAGTACTTC	CASSLGTGLGETQYF
NA	NA	TRBV27	TRBJ2-3	TGTGCCAGCAGTTTCTGGGGGGGCGGTAAAGATACGCAGTATTTT	CASSFWGGGKDTQYF
NA	NA	TRBV7-3	TRBJ2-6	TGTGCCAGCAGCTTATTGGGCCGTGAACTTGGGGCCAACGTCCTGACTTTC	CASSLLGRELGANVLTF
TRBD1	NA	TRBV18	TRBJ1-6	TGTGCCAGCTCACAGGGACAGGGAAATAATTCACCCCTCCACTTT	CASSQGQGNNSPLHF
NA	NA	TRBV7-8	TRBJ2-2	TGTGCCAGCAGCCGGACGAGGCTAGCCGACACCGGGGAGCTGTTTTTT	CASSRTRLADTGELFF
NA	NA	TRBV20-1	TRBJ2-1	TGCAGTGCTCGTGACAGCGCTTACTCATCCTACAATGAGCAGTTCTTC	CSARDSAYSSYNEQFF
NA	NA	TRBV2	TRBJ1-5	TGTGCCAGCAGTGAAGCGCAAGGGGAAGTTAGCAATCAGCCCCAGCATTTT	CASSEAQGEVSNQPQHF
TRBD1	NA	TRBV11-2	TRBJ2-5	TGTGCCAGCAGCTTCTCCCTTGGACAGGGGCCTTCAGAGACCCAGTACTTC	CASSFSLGQGPSETQYF
TRBD1	NA	TRBV27	TRBJ1-4	TGTGCCAGCAGTTTACAGGGGGCAACTAATGAAAAACTGTTTTTT	CASSLQGATNEKLFF
NA	once	TRBV2	TRBJ2-5	TGTGCCAGCATGAGGGCGGGGGAGACCCAGTACTTC	CASMRAGETQYF
NA	NA	TRBV11-2	TRBJ1-2	TGTGCCAGCAGCTTACATGCGACATCGCCCCATGGCTACACCTTC	CASSLHATSPHGYTF
TRBD1	NA	TRBV6-6	TRBJ1-1	TGTGCCAGCAATCGACAGGGGGCGGTCACTGAAGCTTTCTTT	CASNRQGAVTEAFF
NA	once	TRBV11-3	TRBJ2-3	TGTGCCAGCAGCGCCGGGACTTCTAGCACAGATACGCAGTATTTT	CASSAGTSSTDTQYF
TRBD2	NA	TRBV27	TRBJ2-7	TGTGCCAGCAGTTTATTGGGGGGGAGGGACGAGCAGTACTTC	CASSLLGGRDEQYF
NA	NA	TRBV11-2	TRBJ1-1	TGTGCCAGCAGCTTACAGGTTATGGCAGGGCTGAACACTGAAGCTTTCTTT	CASSLQVMAGLNTEAFF
TRBD1	NA	TRBV7-6	TRBJ2-2	TGTGCCAGCAGCATCGACAGGGGCGGAAACACCGGGGAGCTGTTTTTT	CASSIDRGGNTGELFF
TRBD2	NA	TRBV7-8	TRBJ2-2	TGTGCCAGCATCCCTCCCGCTTGGGGGGGAGACACCGGGGAGCTGTTTTTT	CASIPPAWGGDTGELFF
TRBD2	NA	TRBV5-1	TRBJ2-7	TGCGCCAGCAGTCCCCCTAGCGGGAGTTACGAGCAGTACTTC	CASSPPSGSYEQYF
NA	NA	TRBV10-3	TRBJ2-2	TGTGCCATCAGGCCACAGTTCACCGGGGAGCTGTTTTTT	CAIRPQFTGELFF